Following are 32 T cell receptor beta chains from one sample sequenced in a study of blood T cell repertoires in COVID-19. Libraries were prepared by immunoSEQ multiplex PCR; TCRdb keeps only in-frame clonotypes and omits some of them. The repertoire holds approximately 210,000 clones, with 65% to 90% as singletons. Sequences were obtained from PBMCs or T cells enriched from blood (not recorded which). The receptors come from a middle-aged man who had recovered from COVID-19.

The chain carries TRBV5-1 and TRBJ1-1, with D maybe TRBD1 (6 bases). The V end was cut by 5 bases, the J end by 0 bases, with 14 bases between. Germline V lookup: CDR1 SGHRS, CDR2 YFSETQ. This CDR3 contains 15 residues. The CDR3 nucleotides read TGCGCCAGCAGTTCCTCGAGGGGGATGAACACTGAAGCTTTCTTT. This gives the protein CASSSSRGMNTEAFF.

This chain uses TRBV6-5 with TRBJ2-5; 7 nucleotides agree with TRBD2. The CDR3 consists of 14 residues. Germline CDR1 MNHEY, CDR2 SVGAGI. With V trimmed by 9 bases and J by 5 bases, 12 bases remained unmatched. The chain's CDR3 is CASRSSGGKETQYF. In DNA form, the CDR3 reads TGTGCCAGTAGATCTAGCGGAGGGAAGGAGACCCAGTACTTC.

The chain couples TRBV5-6 to TRBJ2-1, with D possibly TRBD1 on 5 matching bases. V was shortened by 5 bases and J by 8 bases, with 14 bases between the two germline ends. The CDR3 runs 13 residues. The germline V gene encodes CDR1 SGHDT and CDR2 YYEEEE. CDR3 in DNA: TGTGCCAGCAGTCTACAGGTCCGCGATGAGCAGTTCTTC. Protein: CASSLQVRDEQFF.

This clone was found a few times. This chain joins TRBV9 and TRBJ2-3, with a weak D call TRBD2 (6 bases). Trimming shortened V by 2 bases and J by 2 bases, and 18 bases separated the two germline ends. Per germline, CDR1 SGDLS and CDR2 YYNGEE. The CDR3 covers 17 residues. DNA of the CDR3: TGTGCCAGCAGCGTCTCCCGGGCTGGGCGGGACACAGATACGCAGTATTTT. It codes for CASSVSRAGRDTDTQYF.

This sequence joins TRBV15 and TRBJ1-2; D uncertain. V was trimmed by 1 base and J by 4 bases, leaving 13 bases between them. This CDR3 comprises 15 residues. CDR1 and CDR2 from the germline V gene are LNHNV and YYDKDF (reference sequence). The CDR3 region is CATSRVEVSLYGYTF. CDR3 in DNA: TGTGCCACCAGCAGAGTGGAGGTTTCCCTCTATGGCTACACCTTC.

There are many counts of this clone. V is TRBV2 and J is TRBJ2-7; tentative D call: TRBD2 (5 bases). Per germline, CDR1 SNHLY and CDR2 FYNNEI. CDR3 length equals 14 residues. The V end lost 10 bases, the J end lost 3 bases, and 19 bases lay between the germline ends. DNA for the CDR3: TGTGCCAACCGTTTAGACACTAGAGGCTACGAGCAGTACTTC. It encodes CANRLDTRGYEQYF.

This chain links TRBV7-3 with TRBJ1-1; 7 nucleotides match TRBD1. V shed 2 bases, J shed 6 bases, and the junction held 6 bases outside the gene matches. The CDR3 runs 14 residues. Per the germline V gene, CDR1 is SGHTA and CDR2 is FQGTGA. Written as DNA, the CDR3 is TGTGCCAGCAGCTTATACCAGGGGGAAGCTGAAGCTTTCTTT. Translation gives CASSLYQGEAEAFF.

The rearrangement links TRBV5-1 to TRBJ2-3; D ambiguous. Trimming removed 2 bases at V and 2 bases at J, with 3 bases between. This CDR3 region has 12 residues. Germline V CDR1 and CDR2: SGHRS, YFSETQ. CDR3 sequence (DNA): TGCGCCAGCAGCTTCTCCACAGATACGCAGTATTTT. Translation: CASSFSTDTQYF.

The gene calls are TRBV30 and TRBJ1-2; 8 positions agree with TRBD1. The junction had 8 bases not matched to a gene; V was cut back by 8 bases and J by 3 bases. The CDR3 loop spans 13 amino acids. The germline V gene has CDR1 GTSNPN and CDR2 SVGIG (reference sequence). The CDR3 sequence is CAGRQGMDYGYTF. CDR3 nucleotides: TGTGCCGGAAGACAGGGGATGGACTATGGCTACACCTTC.

This chain uses TRBV28 with TRBJ1-3; 7 bases map to TRBD1. V lost 5 bases, J lost 3 bases, and 7 bases stayed unmatched. The CDR3 contains 15 residues. Looked up from germline, CDR1 is MDHEN and CDR2 is SYDVKM. As DNA, the CDR3 is TGTGCCAGCAGTCCAACCGGGACAGTTGGAAACACCATATATTTT. This translates into CASSPTGTVGNTIYF.

This rearrangement joins TRBV9 to TRBJ1-2; TRBD1 is a possible D gene (5 bases). V gave up 3 bases and J gave up 8 bases, with 23 bases separating them. Germline CDR1 SGDLS, CDR2 YYNGEE. CDR3 size: 16 residues. CDR3 in amino acids: CASSANTGFLAGGYTF. The CDR3 bases are TGTGCCAGCAGCGCCAATACAGGTTTTCTCGCGGGGGGCTACACCTTC.

This clone was observed a few times. In DNA, the CDR3 is TGTGCCAGTCGCCGACGGGGAACGGGGGCTGAAGCTTTCTTT. This sequence encodes CASRRRGTGAEAFF. The chain recombines TRBV19 with TRBJ1-1; possibly TRBD1 for D (5 bases). The germline V gene has CDR1 LNHDA and CDR2 SQIVND (reference sequence). The CDR3 covers 14 residues. Trimming removed 8 bases from V and 6 bases from J, with 19 bases in between.

The chain is built from TRBV9 and TRBJ1-2, with D possibly being TRBD1 (5 bases). The CDR3 totals 13 residues. CDR1 and CDR2 (germline): SGDLS, YYNGEE. Trimming stripped 2 bases from V and 4 bases from J, with 9 bases between. The CDR3 sequence is CASSVPGGYGYTF. The DNA for the CDR3 is TGTGCCAGCAGCGTCCCCGGGGGCTATGGCTACACCTTC.

The CDR3: CASSLGTSGLNYEQYF. Written as DNA, the CDR3 is TGTGCCAGCAGCTTAGGCACTAGCGGGCTGAACTACGAGCAGTACTTC. The chain has TRBV7-6 and TRBJ2-7, with TRBD2 matching over 9 bases. The trim removed 1 base at V and 3 bases at J, leaving 7 bases unmatched. There are 16 residues in the CDR3. The germline gives CDR1 SGHVS, CDR2 FNYEAQ.

This chain joins TRBV9 and TRBJ2-2; tentative D call: TRBD2 (6 bases). The CDR3 has 16 amino acids. Germline CDR1 SGDLS, CDR2 YYNGEE. V dropped 0 bases and J dropped 3 bases, with 12 bases sitting between them. The CDR3 sequence is CASSVDPGVDTGELFF. The CDR3 coding sequence is TGTGCCAGCAGCGTAGATCCGGGAGTAGACACCGGGGAGCTGTTTTTT.

This clone appeared a single time. This chain uses TRBV9 with TRBJ2-1; tentatively, D is TRBD2 (5 bases). CDR1 and CDR2 from the germline V gene are SGDLS and YYNGEE. The CDR3 covers 16 residues. Trimming cost V 0 bases and J 4 bases, with 14 bases left between them. The CDR3 nucleotides read TGTGCCAGCAGCGTAGGGGCTAGCCCTATTTACAATGAGCAGTTCTTC. It encodes CASSVGASPIYNEQFF.

This clone has more than one count but fewer than ten. V and J are TRBV2 and TRBJ1-1; no firm D call. V was pared by 2 bases and J by 5 bases, with 12 bases between. CDR1 and CDR2 (germline): SNHLY, FYNNEI. The CDR3 sequence is 14 residues long. CDR3 DNA sequence: TGTGCCAGCAGTGAAAGTCCCGGAGATACTGAAGCTTTCTTT. Its protein is CASSESPGDTEAFF.

The gene calls are TRBV18 and TRBJ1-6; no firm D call. Germline assignment: CDR1 KGHSH and CDR2 LQKENI. V gave up 6 bases and J gave up 5 bases, with 17 bases separating them. The CDR3 contains 16 residues. CDR3 in DNA: TGTGCCAGCTCGCACAACAGCGGAATGAATAATTCACCCCTCCACTTT. This codes for CASSHNSGMNNSPLHF.

This rearrangement joins TRBV2 to TRBJ1-1; 7 nucleotides align to TRBD1. Germline-derived CDR1 and CDR2 are SNHLY and FYNNEI. The CDR3 sequence is 14 residues long. J lost 0 bases, V lost 7 bases, and 5 bases had no gene match. The DNA of the CDR3 is TGTGCCAGCAAGCCGGGACAGATGAACACTGAAGCTTTCTTT. Translating gives CASKPGQMNTEAFF.

Concerning this clone itself: Other DNA sequences of this sample code for an identical CDR3. J is TRBJ1-3 and V is TRBV28, with 7 positions matching TRBD1. V trimming: 6 bases; J trimming: 0 bases; junction bases outside the gene matches: 5. The CDR3 has 15 amino acids. Germline V CDR1 and CDR2: MDHEN, SYDVKM. This CDR3 reads CASSPGQFSGNTIYF. Written as DNA, the CDR3 is TGTGCCAGCAGCCCGGGACAGTTCTCTGGAAACACCATATATTTT.

The chain carries TRBV9 and TRBJ1-4; no firm D call. The V end lost 0 bases, the J end lost 5 bases, and 11 bases lay between the germline ends. CDR1 is SGDLS, CDR2 YYNGEE, per germline. The CDR3 has 15 residues. The CDR3 protein is CASSVVGGRNEKLFF. The CDR3 nucleotides are TGTGCCAGCAGCGTAGTTGGAGGGAGGAATGAAAAACTGTTTTTT.

The chain couples TRBV19 to TRBJ1-2; 9 nucleotides align to TRBD1. From germline, CDR1 is LNHDA and CDR2 SQIVND (reference sequence). The CDR3 spans 16 residues. J lost 0 bases, V lost 7 bases, and 9 bases had no gene match. The CDR3 DNA reads as TGTGCCAGTACCCCGGGACAGGGCACTTCTAACTATGGCTACACCTTC. It is translated as CASTPGQGTSNYGYTF.

This rearrangement joins TRBV6-5 to TRBJ1-2, with 7 bases identical to TRBD1. Trimming removed 5 bases from V and 7 bases from J; junction bases left unmatched: 13. Looked up from germline, CDR1 is MNHEY and CDR2 is SVGAGI. This CDR3 spans 15 amino acids. The DNA of the CDR3 is TGTGCCAGCAGTCCACCTGACACAGGGGTTGGTGGCTACACCTTC. It is translated as CASSPPDTGVGGYTF.

This clone was counted only a few times. The chain has TRBV3-1 (or the pseudogene TRBV3-2) and TRBJ1-1; possible D gene TRBD1, 6 bases. The CDR3 loop spans 12 amino acids. Trimming took 4 bases from V and 10 from J, leaving 13 bases between them. CDR1 and CDR2 from the germline V gene are LGHDT and YNNKEL (reference sequence). CDR3 protein: CASSLEGGGAFF. The DNA of the CDR3 is TGTGCCAGCAGCCTCGAGGGGGGGGGAGCTTTCTTT.

V is TRBV9 and J is TRBJ1-2; D unclear. Between the trimmed V and J ends, which lost 0 bases and 3 bases, there was a span of 3 bases. Germline-derived CDR1 and CDR2 are SGDLS and YYNGEE. The length of the CDR3 is 12 residues. CDR3 sequence (DNA): TGTGCCAGCAGCGTAGGAGACTATGGCTACACCTTC. Translated: CASSVGDYGYTF.

This clone was seen only a few times. J is TRBJ2-7 and V is TRBV6-5; 7 bases align to TRBD1. The germline gives CDR1 MNHEY, CDR2 SVGAGI. CDR3 length: 16 amino acids. CDR3 in amino acids: CASSYLGQLFPRSTGV. The CDR3, as DNA: TGTGCCAGCAGTTACTTGGGACAGCTATTCCCCCGTTCGACCGGCGTC.

The rearrangement links TRBV5-1 to TRBJ2-7; 8 positions agree with TRBD1. Germline trimming cut 3 bases from V and 5 bases from J; bases unmatched to any gene: 10. This CDR3 comprises 15 residues. Germline V gene data show CDR1 as SGHRS and CDR2 as YFSETQ. This CDR3 reads CASSSWTGNMDEQYF. The CDR3 DNA reads as TGCGCCAGCAGCTCTTGGACAGGGAATATGGACGAGCAGTACTTC.

CDR3 sequence: CASRPQGGSAEQYF. CDR3 coding DNA: TGTGCCAGCAGGCCGCAAGGCGGGTCGGCCGAGCAGTACTTC. V is TRBV7-3 and J is TRBJ2-7; weak D call: TRBD2 (5 bases). The CDR3 contains 14 residues. V was clipped by 6 bases and J by 6 bases, with 18 bases between them. Germline-derived CDR1 and CDR2 are SGHTA and FQGTGA.

This sequence joins TRBV6-5 and TRBJ1-1; 8 bases match TRBD1. This CDR3 is built from 14 residues. Germline trimming cut 7 bases from V and 5 bases from J; bases unmatched to any gene: 9. Germline V gene lookup returns CDR1 MNHEY and CDR2 SVGAGI. The CDR3 nucleotides read TGTGCCAGCAACGGACAGGGAGGAAGGACTGAAGCTTTCTTT. This sequence encodes CASNGQGGRTEAFF.

The V call is TRBV7-2, the J call TRBJ2-2, with D maybe TRBD2 (5 bases). The CDR3 length is 13 residues. Trimming removed 5 bases at V and 13 bases at J, with 17 bases between. The germline gives CDR1 SGHTA, CDR2 FQGNSA. The CDR3 loop reads CASSPRGVQVLFF. In nucleotides, the CDR3 is TGTGCCAGCAGCCCCCGGGGTGTCCAGGTGCTGTTTTTT.

The rearrangement uses TRBV18 and TRBJ2-7; weak D call: TRBD1 (5 bases). Germline V lookup: CDR1 KGHSH, CDR2 LQKENI. Deletions cut 3 bases from V and 9 bases from J, with 24 bases between. The CDR3 spans 16 residues. CDR3 bases: TGTGCCAGCTCACCGAACTTGAATCCAGGGTCCCCCGGGCAGTACTTC. This gives the protein CASSPNLNPGSPGQYF.

The chain couples TRBV12-3 or TRBV12-4 to TRBJ2-5; TRBD1 agrees at 7 bases. Germline trimming cut 7 bases from V and 3 bases from J; bases unmatched to any gene: 5. The CDR3 has 13 residues. The CDR3 sequence is CASKNRGEETQYF. The CDR3, as DNA: TGTGCCAGCAAAAACAGGGGAGAAGAGACCCAGTACTTC.